These T cell receptor beta chains were read from a single sample in a study of shared clonotypes between healthy human individuals. Sequencing was performed with immunoSEQ multiplex PCR; in TCRdb, only in-frame clones are kept and a portion is missing. The data contain roughly 810,000 clones, about 96% of them seen just once; the ten biggest clones take up less than 0.25%. Sequencing used naive CD8+ T cells sorted from blood. The receptors stem from a man under 40 in good health. Each CDR3 is given with its conserved first and last residue.

TRBJ2-2	TRBV7-9	CASTDPLVIEAGELFF
TRBJ2-1	TRBV30	CAWNLAGVSEQFF
TRBJ2-7	TRBV27	CASSLFFEGLVEQYF
TRBJ2-7	TRBV14	CASSQQGIPRTGLLDEQYF
TRBJ2-1	TRBV27	CASSFFWGTGNEQFF
TRBJ2-7	TRBV19	CASRFGPEQYF
TRBJ2-1	TRBV9	CASSVGALARGEQFF
TRBJ2-7	TRBV7-2	CASSWGLAGEQYF
TRBJ1-2	TRBV30	CAWSPVPGSYTF
TRBJ1-1	TRBV6-6	CASSYSRGQNTEAFF
TRBJ2-7	TRBV28	CASSRPDRLSSYEQYF
TRBJ2-3	TRBV6-5	CASTLLAGSTDTQYF
TRBJ2-7	TRBV29-1	CSVVLAGNYEQYF
TRBJ1-1	TRBV6-4	CASSDDRQGTDTEAFF
TRBJ2-3	TRBV9	CASSPQSGRPSDTQYF
TRBJ1-5	TRBV30	CAWSTGTLSNQPQHF
TRBJ2-1	TRBV10-3	CAISESPGPQFF
TRBJ2-1	TRBV7-9	CASSTGTDNYNEQFF
TRBJ1-2	TRBV6-5	CASSYGGGALGYTF
TRBJ2-2	TRBV18	CASSPLMDAASGELFF
TRBJ2-7	TRBV4-1	CASSQDERGSYEQYF
TRBJ1-1	TRBV28	CASSATGEEAFF
TRBJ2-7	TRBV5-6	CASSFGTRTSYEQYF
TRBJ2-7	TRBV11-2	CASSLRRTSGTPRGEQYF
TRBJ2-7	TRBV19	CASSAGTGEYYEQYF
TRBJ2-6	TRBV27	CASKTGANVLTF
TRBJ1-2	TRBV29-1	CTLGAEYGYTF
TRBJ2-1	TRBV15	CATSSTTESYNEQFF
TRBJ2-7	TRBV4-1	CASSQVMAGGEMAYEQYF
TRBJ1-4	TRBV2	CASRNIQGMGEKLFF
TRBJ2-3	TRBV4-1	CASSQELGLSTDTQYF
TRBJ2-5	TRBV4-1	CASSQDLLETQYF
TRBJ2-2	TRBV9	CASSVLGTGELFF
TRBJ2-6	TRBV5-1	CASSLDRPEGTSQSTGANVLTF
TRBJ2-7	TRBV19	CASSPGMGGSYEQYF
TRBJ1-1	TRBV5-1	CASSLTQGAANTEAFF
TRBJ2-7	TRBV9	CASSQNDGYEQYF
TRBJ2-7	TRBV14	CASSQWTGYEQYF
TRBJ1-1	TRBV14	CASSHMPFGSLNTEAFF
TRBJ1-2	TRBV10-3	CAISASRGDYGYTF
TRBJ2-2	TRBV5-6	CASSYGLAGVELFF
TRBJ2-7	TRBV13	CASSTRLAGNYEQYF
TRBJ2-1	TRBV14	CASSHFLSDEQFF
TRBJ1-5	TRBV5-5	CASSWGQGPNQPQHF
TRBJ2-5	TRBV7-9	CASSLRGQGEETQYF
TRBJ1-4	TRBV2	CASSGGEESNEKLFF
TRBJ2-7	TRBV7-9	CASSLGTFSSYEQYF
TRBJ2-3	TRBV7-9	CASSSGQGWSTDTQYF
TRBJ2-1	TRBV19	CASSMHRGESYNEQFF
TRBJ1-5	TRBV27	CASSLRDRATQPQHF
TRBJ2-3	TRBV28	CASTAWGSTDTQYF
TRBJ2-7	TRBV5-1	CASSLSRDTSYEQYF
TRBJ2-7	TRBV7-6	CASSLDTSYEQYF
TRBJ2-7	TRBV4-3	CASSPLAGEVVEQYF